The 20 T cell receptor beta chains below all came from one sample that was sequenced in a study of blood T cell repertoires in COVID-19. Profiled with immunoSEQ multiplex PCR; TCRdb holds only in-frame clones, not every one. Here the sample spans fewer than 110,000 clones, 84% being singletons. Sequenced sample: peripheral blood. Source of these receptors: a human donor in a cohort sampled during active COVID-19.

A remark on this clone: At the DNA level, this CDR3 is encoded by other sequences in the same sample as well. V and J are TRBV7-9 and TRBJ1-4, with D possibly TRBD1 on 5 matching bases. The germline CDR1 and CDR2 sequences are SEHNR and FQNEAQ (reference sequence). Trimming removed 3 bases from V and 0 bases from J, with 8 bases in between. The CDR3 length is 15 residues. Here the CDR3 DNA reads TGTGCCAGCAGCTTGGGGCAGGCAACTAATGAAAAACTGTTTTTT. This sequence encodes CASSLGQATNEKLFF.

This clone was observed once. This chain connects TRBV18 to TRBJ2-2; 7 bases align to TRBD2. Trimming took 0 bases from V and 4 from J; bases not matched to a gene: 2. Germline-derived CDR1 and CDR2 are KGHSH and LQKENI. CDR3 length equals 15 residues. This CDR3 is CASSPPGRVTGELFF. The CDR3 DNA reads TGTGCCAGCTCACCACCTGGGAGGGTCACCGGGGAGCTGTTTTTT.

The DNA of the CDR3 is TGTGCCCAGCAGGCCTCCGAGCAGTACGTC. It is translated as CAQQASEQYV. The chain carries TRBV27 and TRBJ2-7; the D is unclear. Trimming stripped 11 bases from V and 6 bases from J, with 11 bases between. Per the germline V gene, CDR1 is MNHEY and CDR2 is SMNVEV (reference sequence). The CDR3 covers 10 residues.

The V call is TRBV28, the J call TRBJ1-5; TRBD1 agrees at 9 bases. Unmatched junction bases numbered 21, after V lost 9 bases and J lost 0 bases. The germline V gene encodes CDR1 MDHEN and CDR2 SYDVKM. This CDR3 has 20 residues. CDR3 coding DNA: TGTGCCAGTTTTTCCCCTTTTTGGGGACAGGGCTATTATAGCAATCAGCCCCAGCATTTT. Encoded protein: CASFSPFWGQGYYSNQPQHF.

The V and J genes are TRBV4-1 and TRBJ2-1, with D possibly matching TRBD2 (5 bases). CDR1 and CDR2 from the germline V gene are MGHRA and YSYEKL. V lost 0 bases, J lost 8 bases, and 11 bases lay in between. CDR3 length: 14 residues. The CDR3 DNA sequence: TGCGCCAGCAGCCAAGACCCGGGAAGGGATGAGCAGTTCTTC. Translated, it gives CASSQDPGRDEQFF.

The gene calls are TRBV19 and TRBJ2-1, with a possible D match to TRBD2 (6 bases). The ends were cut back, 3 bases at V and 8 bases at J, with 14 bases in the middle. There are 14 residues in the CDR3. In germline, CDR1 is LNHDA, CDR2 SQIVND (reference sequence). CDR3 sequence: CASSIGGDNYEQFF. The CDR3, as DNA: TGTGCCAGTAGTATTGGAGGGGATAACTATGAGCAGTTCTTC.

This chain links TRBV4-3 with TRBJ1-4; 8 bases map to TRBD1. CDR1 is LGHNA, CDR2 YSLEER, per germline. This CDR3 is 15 amino acids long. V was clipped by 0 bases and J by 9 bases; unmatched bases: 6. The CDR3 is CASSQDGTGSQKLFF. CDR3 sequence (DNA): TGCGCCAGCAGCCAAGATGGGACAGGTTCCCAAAAACTGTTTTTT.

The V and J genes are TRBV6-2 or TRBV6-3 and TRBJ1-1; 9 bases match TRBD1. CDR3 length equals 15 residues. Losses at the gene ends were 5 bases for V and 4 bases for J; bases not matched to a gene: 8. Germline CDR1 is MNHEY and CDR2 is SVGEGT. The CDR3 reads CASSNMYRGLTEAFF. CDR3 coding DNA: TGTGCCAGCAGTAACATGTACAGGGGGCTCACTGAAGCTTTCTTT.

V and J are TRBV9 and TRBJ1-2; 7 bases are a match to TRBD1. This CDR3 region has 14 residues. The junction had 10 bases not matched to a gene; V was cut back by 3 bases and J by 8 bases. Germline CDR1 and CDR2: SGDLS and YYNGEE. The CDR3, as DNA: TGTGCCAGCAGCGCACTCGACAGGGCACTCGGCTACACCTTC. Translating gives CASSALDRALGYTF.

This sequence joins TRBV7-2 and TRBJ1-6, with TRBD1 matching over 7 bases. Germline V gives CDR1 SGHTA, CDR2 FQGNSA. The CDR3 spans 15 residues. After removal of 3 bases from V and 6 bases from J, the junction contained 5 bases not matched to a gene. The CDR3 reads CASSLRQGFNSPLHF. CDR3 nucleotide sequence: TGTGCCAGCAGCTTGCGACAGGGCTTTAATTCACCCCTCCACTTT.

This chain links TRBV6-5 with TRBJ2-7; D possibly corresponds to TRBD1 (6 bases). The CDR3 loop spans 14 amino acids. With 6 bases removed from V and 5 bases from J, the gap between germline ends came to 17 bases. CDR1 is MNHEY, CDR2 SVGAGI, per germline. CDR3 residues: CASRRQGISDEQYV. CDR3 sequence (DNA): TGTGCCAGCAGGCGGCAGGGGATAAGCGACGAGCAGTACGTC.

V and J are TRBV7-2 and TRBJ1-2; perhaps TRBD1 as D (6 bases). The ends were cut back, 1 base at V and 6 bases at J, with 18 bases in the middle. This CDR3 has 16 residues. Germline CDR1 reads SGHTA; CDR2 reads FQGNSA. CDR3 DNA: TGTGCCAGCAGCTTAGGTAGAACAGGGCCCCTAGATGGCTACACCTTC. Protein product: CASSLGRTGPLDGYTF.

CDR3 coding DNA: TGCGCCAGCAGCCGAGGACTAGCCCCATACAATGAGCAGTTCTTC. Translating it yields CASSRGLAPYNEQFF. This rearrangement joins TRBV4-1 to TRBJ2-1; 8 nucleotides agree with TRBD2. With 4 bases clipped from V and 4 bases from J, the junction kept 6 bases outside the gene matches. The germline V gene has CDR1 MGHRA and CDR2 YSYEKL. The CDR3 contains 15 residues.

The rearrangement joins TRBV19 to TRBJ2-7; a possible D gene is TRBD2 (6 bases). Germline CDR1 reads LNHDA; CDR2 reads SQIVND (reference sequence). The V gene lost 8 bases and the J gene lost 1 base, with 12 bases spanning the gap. The CDR3 sequence is 13 residues long. Here the CDR3 reads CASRGIGSYEQYF. CDR3 DNA sequence: TGTGCCAGTCGGGGGATAGGGTCCTACGAGCAGTACTTC.

This clone was recorded only once. The V gene is TRBV6-6, the J gene TRBJ2-2; 7 bases map to TRBD2. CDR1 and CDR2 (germline): MNHNY, SVGAGI (reference sequence). After removal of 5 bases from V and 6 bases from J, the junction contained 6 bases not matched to a gene. The CDR3 length is 14 residues. The DNA for the CDR3 is TGTGCCAGCAGTACCAGAGCGGGATCCGGGGAGCTGTTTTTT. This sequence encodes CASSTRAGSGELFF.

The chain's CDR3 is CASNGQGSGSEQYV. Written as DNA, the CDR3 is TGTGCCAGCAACGGACAGGGCTCGGGTTCCGAGCAGTACGTC. The V gene is TRBV6-5, the J gene TRBJ2-7, with 8 bases fitting TRBD1. CDR1 and CDR2 (germline): MNHEY, SVGAGI. J was trimmed by 6 bases and V by 7 bases; bases with no gene match: 11. The CDR3 has 14 amino acids.

This chain connects TRBV10-3 to TRBJ1-4; a weak D match, TRBD1 (5 bases). The CDR3 totals 15 residues. CDR1 and CDR2 (germline): ENHRY, SYGVKD. V shed 0 bases and J shed 5 bases, with 10 bases lying between them. The CDR3, as DNA: TGTGCCATCAGTGAGTCGGGAGGGGCGAATGAAAAACTGTTTTTT. Protein sequence: CAISESGGANEKLFF.

The chain links TRBV7-3 to TRBJ2-7; 8 positions agree with TRBD2. The CDR3 spans 17 residues. The germline V gene encodes CDR1 SGHTA and CDR2 FQGTGA. V shed 5 bases, J shed 2 bases, and the junction held 14 bases outside the gene matches. The DNA for the CDR3 is TGTGCCAGCAGCCCCAGGTTAGTGGCGGGAGGTCCCTACGAGCAGTACGTC. Its protein product is CASSPRLVAGGPYEQYV.

The CDR3 bases are TGTGCCAGCAGCTTTCCTTCTTCACCCCTCCACTTT. Translating gives CASSFPSSPLHF. V gene TRBV7-9 combines with J gene TRBJ1-6; D unresolved. The germline CDR1 and CDR2 sequences are SEHNR and FQNEAQ (reference sequence). V lost 3 bases to trimming and J lost 9 bases, with 6 bases between them. This CDR3 comprises 12 residues. The entire variable domain, with the rest obtained from reference TRBV7-9 and TRBJ1-6, is as follows: DTGVSQNPRHKITKRGQNVTFRCDPISEHNRLYWYRQTLGQGPEFLTYFQNEAQLEKSRLLSDRFSAERPKGSFSTLEIQRTEQGDSAMYLCASSFPSSPLHFGNGTRLTVT.

The chain recombines TRBV4-3 with TRBJ1-1, with 8 positions matching TRBD1. CDR1 is LGHNA, CDR2 YSLEER, per germline. The CDR3 length is 14 residues. With 3 bases clipped from V and 10 bases from J, the junction kept 10 bases outside the gene matches. Here the CDR3 DNA reads TGCGCCAGCAGCCAGATTACAGGGGGAGGTCCAGCTTTCTTT. Protein product: CASSQITGGGPAFF.